This TCR beta chain was sequenced for a study of blood T cells in healthy people across ages. This clonotype appeared a few times. Its antigen is not known. The second PCR ran about 6 to 12 cycles with a sample-barcoded 5' primer and J-beta primers. TCRdb analysed the 5' RACE reads with MiXCR anew, one entry per CDR3 protein. The sample lists roughly 680,000 distinct CDR3 sequences, around 20% occurring once. Whole-study results and caveats: Relative to aged donors, long-lived donors carried more naive CD4+ cells and displayed higher diversity.

Germline trimming cut 1 base from V and 1 base from J; bases unmatched to any gene: 6. Germline CDR1 SQVTM, CDR2 ANQGSEA. The CDR3 runs 15 residues. The V and J genes are TRBV29-1 and TRBJ2-5; 7 bases line up with TRBD1. Sequenced input: blood. The sequence was collected from a man between 70 and 80 years old in good health. For the CDR3, the DNA is TGCAGCGTTGAAGCCCCCGGGACAGCCCAAGAGACCCAGTACTTC. Translated, it gives CSVEAPGTAQETQYF.